This T cell receptor (beta chain) was profiled in a study of blood T cell repertoires in COVID-19 (dated by TCRdb to about 2020). Study-wide context: Samples covering the acute and convalescent phases of COVID-19 were provided by collaborators in the United States, Italy and Spain. The dataset comprised deeply sampled blood TCRbeta repertoires from subjects exposed to, actively infected with, or recovered from COVID-19. HLA class I and class II types, where available, came from metadata supplied by the sample provider rather than from assay-based typing. The prospective study material was composed of cDNA or gDNA derived from T cells, B-cell-depleted T cells, or PBMCs. Sample metadata almost always included a de-identified subject ID, COVID-19 status, age in years and sex. A freely available public database, intended as a resource for researchers studying the immune response to SARS-CoV-2, is where the repertoires were released. The samples were drawn from the first 160 participants of the ongoing ImmuneRACE study and from 1,254 subjects provided by 6 global collaborators. What the study reported, not specific to this receptor: The quantity of clinical and demographic metadata differed by source and by participant and was supplied without curation.

V is pruned by 7 bases and J by 7 bases, leaving 6 bases of the junction without a gene match. CDR1 and CDR2 are drawn from the germline V gene (reference sequence): LNHDA, SQIVND. The CDR3 runs 13 residues from the cysteine to the phenylalanine. The entry retains the CDR3 DNA only, 39 bases that are in frame from base 1. TCRbeta CDR3 regions were amplified from genomic DNA using the immunoSEQ Assay, a bias-controlled multiplex PCR. Regarding the original processing steps: The number of nucleated cells in each sample was estimated by amplification of reference gene primers within the assay. To quantify the absolute abundance of each unique TCRbeta CDR3 rearrangement, sequence reads were collapsed and filtered. For each sample, productive Simpson clonality was calculated as the square root of Simpson's diversity index across productive rearrangements. TCRdb retrieved this table from immuneACCESS and kept in-frame rearrangements only. Not all clones are present; in checked studies, unresolved V genes account for under half, and no reason is known for the remainder. V, J and clone size derive from that table, while D and trimming were established from the DNA sequence. The sample contains about 260,000 clones, about 90% of them found a single time. Approximately 10% of the sample belongs to the ten largest clones.

A note on this clone: Its antigen has not been determined. No base-level quality is on record; no much larger clone is a single base apart.

In Seattle, one collaborating source enrolled patients while the infection was active and tracked those patients longitudinally over the course of disease. Collaborating institutions collected whole blood in K2EDTA tubes following their own protocols. For TCRbeta analysis, collaborators shipped samples in one of three forms: frozen whole blood, isolated PBMCs, or DNA extracted from either of those sample types. The TCR comes from a woman in her seventies with COVID-19, enrolled during active disease. Sequencing was performed on peripheral blood. The rearranged segments are TRBV19 and TRBJ2-5, and TRBD1 matches 10 of the central bases. This receptor has the CDR3 CASNDRGLGTQYF. The nucleotides are TGTGCCAGTAACGACAGGGGGCTGGGGACCCAGTACTTC.